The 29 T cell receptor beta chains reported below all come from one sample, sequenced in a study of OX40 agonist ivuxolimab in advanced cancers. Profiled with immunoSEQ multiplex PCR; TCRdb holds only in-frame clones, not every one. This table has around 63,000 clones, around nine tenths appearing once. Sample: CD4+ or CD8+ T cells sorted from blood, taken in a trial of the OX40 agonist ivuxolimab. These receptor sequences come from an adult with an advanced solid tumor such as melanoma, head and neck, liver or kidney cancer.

CDR3 DNA: TGCAGCGTTGTGGGGGGAGTAGGTGGCTCCTACGAGCAGTACTTC. It encodes CSVVGGVGGSYEQYF. The V gene is TRBV29-1, the J gene TRBJ2-7; a weak D match, TRBD2 (6 bases). Germline lookup yields CDR1 SQVTM and CDR2 ANQGSEA. This CDR3 is 15 amino acids long. V dropped 4 bases and J dropped 0 bases, with 16 bases sitting between them.

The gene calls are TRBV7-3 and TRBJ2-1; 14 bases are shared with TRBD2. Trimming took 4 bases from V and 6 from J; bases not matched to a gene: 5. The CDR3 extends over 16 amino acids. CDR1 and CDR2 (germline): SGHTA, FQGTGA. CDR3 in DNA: TGTGCCAGCAGCTCCCAGGGACTAGCGGGAGTCAATGAGCAGTTCTTC. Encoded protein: CASSSQGLAGVNEQFF.

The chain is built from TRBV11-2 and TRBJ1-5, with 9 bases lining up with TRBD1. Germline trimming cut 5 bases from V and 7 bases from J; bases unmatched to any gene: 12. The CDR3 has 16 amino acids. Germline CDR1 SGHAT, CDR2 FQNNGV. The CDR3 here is CASSQGPGQGDQPQHF. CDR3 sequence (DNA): TGTGCCAGCAGCCAAGGACCGGGACAGGGAGACCAGCCCCAGCATTTT.

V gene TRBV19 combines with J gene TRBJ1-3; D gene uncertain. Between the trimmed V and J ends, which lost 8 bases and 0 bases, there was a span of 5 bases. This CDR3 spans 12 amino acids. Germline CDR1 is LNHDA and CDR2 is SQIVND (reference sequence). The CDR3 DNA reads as TGTGCCAGTGGCATCTCTGGAAACACCATATATTTT. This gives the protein CASGISGNTIYF.

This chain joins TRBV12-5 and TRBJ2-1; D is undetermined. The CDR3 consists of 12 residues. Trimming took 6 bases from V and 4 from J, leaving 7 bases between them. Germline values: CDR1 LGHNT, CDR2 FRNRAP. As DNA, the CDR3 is TGTGCTAGTGGAATAGAGTACAATGAGCAGTTCTTC. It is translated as CASGIEYNEQFF.

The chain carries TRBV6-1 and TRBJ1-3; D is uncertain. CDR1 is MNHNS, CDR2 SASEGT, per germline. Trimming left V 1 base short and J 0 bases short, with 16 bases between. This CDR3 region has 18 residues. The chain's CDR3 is CASSEVLQFSFSGNTIYF. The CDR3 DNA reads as TGTGCCAGCAGTGAAGTACTCCAGTTCTCCTTCTCTGGAAACACCATATATTTT.

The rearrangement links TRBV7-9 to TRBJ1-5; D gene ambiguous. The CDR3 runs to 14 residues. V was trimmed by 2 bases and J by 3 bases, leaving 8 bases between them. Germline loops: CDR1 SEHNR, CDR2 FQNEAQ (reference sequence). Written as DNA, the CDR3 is TGTGCCAGCAGCTTACCGGATGTCAATCAGCCCCAGCATTTT. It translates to CASSLPDVNQPQHF.

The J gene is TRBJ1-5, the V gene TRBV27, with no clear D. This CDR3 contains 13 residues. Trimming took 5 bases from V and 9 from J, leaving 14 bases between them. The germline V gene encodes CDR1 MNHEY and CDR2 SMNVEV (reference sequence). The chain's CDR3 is CASSAIRAAPQHF. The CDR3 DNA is TGTGCCAGCAGTGCTATACGGGCCGCGCCCCAGCATTTT.

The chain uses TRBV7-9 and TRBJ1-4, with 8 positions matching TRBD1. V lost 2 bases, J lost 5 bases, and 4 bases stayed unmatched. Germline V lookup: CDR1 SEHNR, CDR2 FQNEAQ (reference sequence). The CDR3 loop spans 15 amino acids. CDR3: CASSLKDRENEKLFF. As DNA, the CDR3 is TGTGCCAGCAGCTTAAAGGACAGGGAGAATGAAAAACTGTTTTTT.

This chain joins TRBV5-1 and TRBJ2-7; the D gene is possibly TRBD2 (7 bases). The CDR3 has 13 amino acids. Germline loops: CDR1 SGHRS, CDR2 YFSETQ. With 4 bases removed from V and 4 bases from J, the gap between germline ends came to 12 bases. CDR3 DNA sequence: TGCGCCAGCAGCCCGGGGGGCGGGTACGAGCAGTACTTC. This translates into CASSPGGGYEQYF. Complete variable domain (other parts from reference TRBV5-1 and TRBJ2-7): KAGVTQTPRYLIKTRGQQVTLSCSPISGHRSVSWYQQTPGQGLQFLFEYFSETQRNKGNFPGRFSGRQFSNSRSEMNVSTLELGDSALYLCASSPGGGYEQYFGPGTRLTVT.

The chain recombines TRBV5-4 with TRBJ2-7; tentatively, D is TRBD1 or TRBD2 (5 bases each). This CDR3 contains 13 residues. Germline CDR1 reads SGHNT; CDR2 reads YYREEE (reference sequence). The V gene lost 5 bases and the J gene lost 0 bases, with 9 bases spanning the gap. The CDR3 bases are TGTGCCAGCAGGTCAGGGAGCTCCTACGAGCAGTACTTC. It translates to CASRSGSSYEQYF.

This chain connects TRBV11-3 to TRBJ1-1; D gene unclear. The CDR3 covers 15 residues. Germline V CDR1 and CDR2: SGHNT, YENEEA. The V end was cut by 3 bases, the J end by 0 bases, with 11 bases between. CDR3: CASSFWEGMNTEAFF. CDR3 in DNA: TGTGCCAGCAGCTTTTGGGAAGGGATGAACACTGAAGCTTTCTTT.

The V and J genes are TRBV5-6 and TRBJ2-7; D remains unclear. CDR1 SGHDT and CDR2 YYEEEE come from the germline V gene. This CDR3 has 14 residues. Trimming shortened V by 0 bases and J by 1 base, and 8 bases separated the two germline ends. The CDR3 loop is CASSLEPSSYEQYF. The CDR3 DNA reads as TGTGCCAGCAGCTTGGAACCGTCATCCTACGAGCAGTACTTC.

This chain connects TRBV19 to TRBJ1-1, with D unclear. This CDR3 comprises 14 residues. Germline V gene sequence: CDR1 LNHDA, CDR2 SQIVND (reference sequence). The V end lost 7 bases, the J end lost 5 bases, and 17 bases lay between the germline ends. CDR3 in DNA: TGTGCCAGTAACGCCGGGCCACCGAAGACTGAAGCTTTCTTT. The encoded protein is CASNAGPPKTEAFF.

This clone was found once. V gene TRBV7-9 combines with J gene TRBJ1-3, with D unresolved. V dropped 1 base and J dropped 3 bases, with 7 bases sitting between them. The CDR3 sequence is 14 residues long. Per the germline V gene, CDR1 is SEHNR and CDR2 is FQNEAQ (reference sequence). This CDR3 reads CASSLETLGNTIYF. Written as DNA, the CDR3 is TGTGCCAGCAGCTTAGAGACTCTTGGAAACACCATATATTTT.

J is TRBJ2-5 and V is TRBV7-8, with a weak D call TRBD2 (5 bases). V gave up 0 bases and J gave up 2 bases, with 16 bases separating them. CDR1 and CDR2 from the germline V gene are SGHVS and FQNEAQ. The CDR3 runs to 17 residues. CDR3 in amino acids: CASSLASRWEPQETQYF. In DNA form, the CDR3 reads TGTGCCAGCAGCTTAGCTTCGAGGTGGGAGCCGCAAGAGACCCAGTACTTC.

CDR3: CASSLNLVSGADYEQYF. The CDR3 DNA reads as TGTGCCAGCAGCTTGAATCTTGTATCAGGGGCCGACTACGAGCAGTACTTC. The genes are TRBV5-5 and TRBJ2-7; possibly TRBD1 for D (6 bases). Germline V gene data show CDR1 as SGHKS and CDR2 as YYEKEE (reference sequence). The CDR3 totals 17 residues. Deletions cut 1 base from V and 3 bases from J, with 20 bases between.

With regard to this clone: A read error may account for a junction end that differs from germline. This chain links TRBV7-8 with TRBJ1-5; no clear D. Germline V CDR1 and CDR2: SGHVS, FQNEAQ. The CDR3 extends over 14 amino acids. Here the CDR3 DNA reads TGTGCCAGCAGCTTAGAAGGGAAGGATCAGCCCCGGCATTTT. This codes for CASSLEGKDQPRHF. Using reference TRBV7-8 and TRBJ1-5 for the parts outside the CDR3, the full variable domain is GAGVSQSPRYKVAKRGQDVALRCDPISGHVSLFWYQQALGQGPEFLTYFQNEAQLDKSGLPSDRFFAERPEGSVSTLKIQRTQQEDSAVYLCASSLEGKDQPRHFGDGTRLSIL.

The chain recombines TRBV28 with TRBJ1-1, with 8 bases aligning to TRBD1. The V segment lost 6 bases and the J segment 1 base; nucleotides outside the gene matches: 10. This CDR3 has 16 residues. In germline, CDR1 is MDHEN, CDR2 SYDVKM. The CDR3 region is CASSQTGAPSNTEAFF. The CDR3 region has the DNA TGTGCCAGCAGCCAGACAGGGGCCCCTTCGAACACTGAAGCTTTCTTT. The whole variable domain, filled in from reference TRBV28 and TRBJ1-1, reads DVKVTQSSRYLVKRTGEKVFLECVQDMDHENMFWYRQDPGLGLRLIYFSYDVKMKEKGDIPEGYSVSREKKERFSLILESASTNQTSMYLCASSQTGAPSNTEAFFGQGTRLTVV.

CDR3 residues: CASSRLAGNTGELFF. The CDR3 region has the DNA TGTGCCAGCAGCCGACTAGCGGGGAACACCGGGGAGCTGTTTTTT. This sequence joins TRBV11-2 and TRBJ2-2; 10 bases fit TRBD2. Germline V gene data show CDR1 as SGHAT and CDR2 as FQNNGV. V shed 5 bases, J shed 1 base, and the junction held 1 base outside the gene matches. This CDR3 has 15 residues.

The CDR3 nucleotides are TGTGCCAGCAGTTACTCATTTACAGGGGGGCCCTACGAGCAGTACTTC. Protein product: CASSYSFTGGPYEQYF. The chain carries TRBV6-5 and TRBJ2-7; 8 bases align to TRBD1. Germline V lookup: CDR1 MNHEY, CDR2 SVGAGI. Germline trimming cut 0 bases from V and 2 bases from J; bases unmatched to any gene: 6. CDR3 size: 16 residues.

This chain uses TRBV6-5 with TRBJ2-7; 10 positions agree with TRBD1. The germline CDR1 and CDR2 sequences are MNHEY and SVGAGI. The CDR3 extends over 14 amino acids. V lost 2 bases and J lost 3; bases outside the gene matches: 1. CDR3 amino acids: CASSYRTGGYEQYF. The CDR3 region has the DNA TGTGCCAGCAGTTACAGGACAGGGGGCTACGAGCAGTACTTC.

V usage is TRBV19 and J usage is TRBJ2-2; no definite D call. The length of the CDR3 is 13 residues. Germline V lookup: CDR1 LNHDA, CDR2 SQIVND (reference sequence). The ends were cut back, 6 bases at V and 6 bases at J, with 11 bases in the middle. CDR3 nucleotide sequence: TGTGCCAGTAGGCCTGAAGGGTCCGGGGAGCTGTTTTTT. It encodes CASRPEGSGELFF.

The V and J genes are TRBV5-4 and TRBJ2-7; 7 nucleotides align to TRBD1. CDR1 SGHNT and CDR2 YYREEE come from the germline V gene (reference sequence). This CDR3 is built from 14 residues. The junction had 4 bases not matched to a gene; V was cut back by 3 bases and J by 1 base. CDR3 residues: CASSYRDRSYEQYF. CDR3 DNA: TGTGCCAGCAGCTACCGGGACAGATCCTACGAGCAGTACTTC.

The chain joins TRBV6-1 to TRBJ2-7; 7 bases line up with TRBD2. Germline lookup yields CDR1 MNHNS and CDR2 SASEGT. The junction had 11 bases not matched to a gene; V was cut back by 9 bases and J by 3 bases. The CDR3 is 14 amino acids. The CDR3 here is CASRGGAGDYEQYF. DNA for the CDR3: TGTGCCAGTCGGGGAGGGGCGGGGGACTACGAGCAGTACTTC.

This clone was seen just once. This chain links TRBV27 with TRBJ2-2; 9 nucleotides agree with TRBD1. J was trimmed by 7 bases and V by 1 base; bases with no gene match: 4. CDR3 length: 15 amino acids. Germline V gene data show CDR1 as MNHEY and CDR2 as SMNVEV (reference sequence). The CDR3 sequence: CASSLWDRVDGELFF. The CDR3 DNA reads TGTGCCAGCAGTTTATGGGACAGGGTCGACGGGGAGCTGTTTTTT.

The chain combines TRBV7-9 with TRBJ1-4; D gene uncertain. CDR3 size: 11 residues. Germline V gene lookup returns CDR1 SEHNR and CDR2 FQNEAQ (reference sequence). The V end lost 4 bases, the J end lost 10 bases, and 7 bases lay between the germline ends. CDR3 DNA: TGTGCCAGCAGCTCAGGAGGAAAACTGTTTTTT. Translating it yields CASSSGGKLFF.

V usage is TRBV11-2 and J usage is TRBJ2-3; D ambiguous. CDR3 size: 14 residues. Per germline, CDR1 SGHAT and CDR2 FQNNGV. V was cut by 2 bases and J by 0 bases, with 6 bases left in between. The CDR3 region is CASSLRLSTDTQYF. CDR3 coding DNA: TGTGCCAGCAGCTTAAGGCTTAGCACAGATACGCAGTATTTT. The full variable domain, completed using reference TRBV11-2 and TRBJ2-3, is EAGVAQSPRYKIIEKRQSVAFWCNPISGHATLYWYQQILGQGPKLLIQFQNNGVVDDSQLPKDRFSAERLKGVDSTLKIQPAKLEDSAVYLCASSLRLSTDTQYFGPGTRLTVL.

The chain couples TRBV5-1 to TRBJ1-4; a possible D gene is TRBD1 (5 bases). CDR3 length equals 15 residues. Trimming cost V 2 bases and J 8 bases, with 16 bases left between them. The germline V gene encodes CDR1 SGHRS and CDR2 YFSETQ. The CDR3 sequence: CASSFSGERREKLFF. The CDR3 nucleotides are TGCGCCAGCAGCTTTTCGGGGGAACGAAGGGAAAAACTGTTTTTT.